The entry below gives a single T cell receptor (beta chain) sequence along with its context. What it recognizes is unknown. The sample comes from a study of PD-L1 blockade in urothelial cancer. General observations from the study: When pretreatment blood TCR clonality was below the median, it predicted better survival.

Some clones are missing from TCRdb's copy, which holds only in-frame ones; the method was immunoSEQ multiplex PCR. This sample has fewer than 95,000 clones, with about 83% found just once. Germline V CDR1 and CDR2: SGHRS, YFSETQ. Trimming cost V 3 bases and J 1 base, with 6 bases left between them. The CDR3 runs to 13 residues. As for time point: pretreatment peripheral blood. The chain is built from TRBV5-1 and TRBJ2-3, with D unresolved. The source material was PBMCs, sampled around atezolizumab (anti-PD-L1) treatment. The TCR comes from a man in his fifties or sixties with urothelial cancer. The CDR3 DNA follows: TGCGCCAGCAGCTCTACCCGCACAGATACGCAGTATTTT. Translating gives CASSSTRTDTQYF.